These 28 T cell receptor beta chains share one sample of origin, sequenced in a study of blood T cell repertoires in COVID-19. Assay: immunoSEQ multiplex PCR; the TCRdb copy retains only in-frame clones and omits some. The table records around 200,000 clones, around 80% of them present only once. The sequencing sample was made of peripheral blood. The receptors here all came from a middle-aged man with active or convalescent COVID-19.

The chain combines TRBV6-5 with TRBJ2-3, with a tentative D call TRBD2 (5 bases). The CDR3 is 15 amino acids. Per the germline V gene, CDR1 is MNHEY and CDR2 is SVGAGI. The V end lost 0 bases, the J end lost 0 bases, and 7 bases lay between the germline ends. The CDR3 coding sequence is TGTGCCAGCAGTTACTCGAGGGAGAGCACAGATACGCAGTATTTT. Its translation is CASSYSRESTDTQYF.

This clone was counted once. The chain employs TRBV19 and TRBJ2-3, with TRBD2 identical over 8 bases. V was pared by 2 bases and J by 3 bases, with 4 bases of the junction left unmatched. Germline CDR1 is LNHDA and CDR2 is SQIVND (reference sequence). The CDR3 spans 15 residues. CDR3 DNA sequence: TGTGCCAGTAGTATATGGCGGGGGGCGACAGATACGCAGTATTTT. It translates to CASSIWRGATDTQYF.

The chain combines TRBV6-5 with TRBJ2-7; a possible D gene is TRBD1 (6 bases). V was pared by 6 bases and J by 4 bases, with 16 bases between. The CDR3 totals 14 residues. The germline V gene has CDR1 MNHEY and CDR2 SVGAGI. CDR3 DNA sequence: TGTGCCAGCAGGCAACCGGGACACCCATACGAGCAGTACTTC. Translation: CASRQPGHPYEQYF.

With regard to this clone: The junction departs from germline at one end; a sequencing error may be responsible. The chain combines TRBV5-4 with TRBJ2-3; tentatively, D is TRBD2 (6 bases). This CDR3 spans 13 amino acids. The germline V gene encodes CDR1 SGHNT and CDR2 YYREEE (reference sequence). The CDR3 is CASSIPLGDREHF. The CDR3, as DNA: TGTGCCAGCAGCATCCCACTTGGCGACCGGGAGCATTTT.

The V gene is TRBV7-9, the J gene TRBJ1-4; tentative D call: TRBD1 (5 bases). The V gene's germline CDR1 is SEHNR and CDR2 FQNEAQ (reference sequence). Trimming removed 4 bases at V and 8 bases at J, with 17 bases between. The CDR3 totals 15 residues. Here the CDR3 reads CASSSTRVNWEKLFF. In nucleotides, the CDR3 is TGTGCCAGCAGCTCAACCAGGGTGAATTGGGAAAAACTGTTTTTT.

This chain joins TRBV15 and TRBJ1-1, with D possibly matching TRBD1 (6 bases). There are 17 residues in the CDR3. CDR1 LNHNV and CDR2 YYDKDF come from the germline V gene (reference sequence). V gave up 2 bases and J gave up 0 bases, with 16 bases separating them. CDR3 residues: CATSRNPGAPMNTEAFF. CDR3 DNA sequence: TGTGCCACCAGCAGAAACCCAGGGGCCCCCATGAACACTGAAGCTTTCTTT.

V usage is TRBV10-3 and J usage is TRBJ2-2; no firm D call. Trimming stripped 0 bases from V and 8 bases from J, with 4 bases between. This CDR3 is built from 12 residues. Germline V CDR1 and CDR2: ENHRY, SYGVKD. The CDR3: CAISESRGELFF. CDR3 coding DNA: TGTGCCATCAGTGAGTCGAGGGGGGAGCTGTTTTTT.

J is TRBJ2-1 and V is TRBV7-9; 9 bases align to TRBD1. V shed 1 base and J 9 bases; nucleotides not matched to a gene: 4. This CDR3 spans 14 amino acids. Germline CDR1 SEHNR, CDR2 FQNEAQ (reference sequence). CDR3 nucleotides: TGTGCCAGCAGCTTAGTTACAGGGGGCAGTGAGCAGTTCTTC. Encoded protein: CASSLVTGGSEQFF.

This clone occurred a few times. The CDR3 reads CASSSPREMNTEAFF. CDR3 DNA: TGTGCCAGCAGCTCCCCCAGGGAAATGAACACTGAAGCTTTCTTT. The rearrangement links TRBV7-2 to TRBJ1-1, with D tentatively TRBD1 (5 bases). The CDR3 contains 15 residues. V shed 4 bases and J shed 0 bases, with 12 bases lying between them. CDR1 is SGHTA, CDR2 FQGNSA, per germline. The full variable domain, completed using reference TRBV7-2 and TRBJ1-1, is GAGVSQSPSNKVTEKGKDVELRCDPISGHTALYWYRQSLGQGLEFLIYFQGNSAPDKSGLPSDRFSAERTGGSVSTLTIQRTQQEDSAVYLCASSSPREMNTEAFFGQGTRLTVV.

This chain uses TRBV11-2 with TRBJ2-3; D perhaps matches TRBD2 (7 bases). CDR1 is SGHAT, CDR2 FQNNGV, per germline. The length of the CDR3 is 14 residues. V was pared by 1 base and J by 5 bases, with 10 bases between. The CDR3: CASSLGGGRDTQYF. Here the CDR3 DNA reads TGTGCCAGCAGCTTAGGGGGGGGGCGAGATACGCAGTATTTT.

The chain has TRBV30 and TRBJ1-1; the D is unclear. The CDR3 is 13 amino acids. Germline CDR1 reads GTSNPN; CDR2 reads SVGIG (reference sequence). The V end was cut by 5 bases, the J end by 2 bases, with 12 bases between. The CDR3 loop reads CAWEVSGNTEAFF. The CDR3, as DNA: TGTGCCTGGGAGGTTTCGGGAAACACTGAAGCTTTCTTT.

The CDR3 protein is CASSEALPGDEQFF. The CDR3 coding sequence is TGTGCCAGCAGTGAAGCGCTGCCCGGGGATGAGCAGTTCTTC. V gene TRBV2 combines with J gene TRBJ2-1, with D perhaps matching TRBD2 (5 bases). V was shortened by 0 bases and J by 8 bases, with 11 bases between the two germline ends. Germline V gives CDR1 SNHLY, CDR2 FYNNEI. CDR3 length: 14 amino acids.

This sequence joins TRBV4-1 and TRBJ2-5; no clear D. The germline gives CDR1 MGHRA, CDR2 YSYEKL. Trimming removed 4 bases at V and 1 base at J, with 10 bases between. The CDR3 extends over 14 amino acids. The chain's CDR3 is CASSPLEAQETQYF. CDR3 nucleotides: TGCGCCAGCAGCCCCCTAGAAGCCCAAGAGACCCAGTACTTC.

This clone was detected once. The chain carries TRBV12-5 and TRBJ2-5; 10 positions agree with TRBD1. J lost 6 bases, V lost 4 bases, and 5 bases had no gene match. The CDR3 contains 14 residues. CDR1 and CDR2 from the germline V gene are LGHNT and FRNRAP. Written as DNA, the CDR3 is TGTGCTAGTGGTTGGGGGGACAGGGGTCAGACCCAGTACTTC. It yields the protein CASGWGDRGQTQYF.

The chain is built from TRBV20-1 and TRBJ2-1; D remains unclear. CDR3 length: 11 amino acids. Germline CDR1 and CDR2: DFQATT and SNEGSKA (reference sequence). V was cut by 3 bases and J by 6 bases, with 6 bases left in between. CDR3 bases: TGCAGTGCTAGCCCCGGCAATGAGCAGTTCTTC. It specifies CSASPGNEQFF.

V is TRBV30 and J is TRBJ1-1, with a tentative D call TRBD1 (5 bases). Germline-derived CDR1 and CDR2 are GTSNPN and SVGIG (reference sequence). Trimming stripped 5 bases from V and 3 bases from J, with 13 bases between. The CDR3 runs 13 residues. The CDR3 DNA reads as TGTGCCTGGTACGGGACTAAGTACACTGAAGCTTTCTTT. It translates to CAWYGTKYTEAFF.

The chain has TRBV1 and TRBJ2-5; the table's D call TRBD1 went unverified against the DNA. TRBV1 is a recognized pseudogene. The CDR3 extends over 16 amino acids. The DNA of the CDR3 is TGCACCAGCAGCCTACACAAACAGGGCCCCCGGGAGACCCAGTACTTC. The encoded protein is CTSSLHKQGPRETQYF.

The chain uses TRBV29-1 and TRBJ1-2, with TRBD1 matching 9 bases. The CDR3 spans 11 residues. The germline V gene has CDR1 SQVTM and CDR2 ANQGSEA. The V gene end was trimmed by 7 bases and the J gene end by 7 bases; junction bases not matched to a gene: 4. The CDR3 sequence: CSALDRGGYTF. CDR3 coding DNA: TGCAGCGCCTTGGACAGGGGTGGCTACACCTTC.

About this clone itself: The sample contains more than one DNA sequence encoding this CDR3. The gene calls are TRBV9 and TRBJ2-1; maybe TRBD2 (5 bases). The CDR3 is 14 amino acids. CDR1 and CDR2 from the germline V gene are SGDLS and YYNGEE. V was trimmed by 0 bases and J by 5 bases, leaving 9 bases between them. This chain's CDR3 is CASSVGLADNEQFF. As DNA, the CDR3 is TGTGCCAGCAGCGTAGGTCTAGCAGACAATGAGCAGTTCTTC. The whole variable domain, remainder taken from reference TRBV9 and TRBJ2-1, is DSGVTQTPKHLITATGQRVTLRCSPRSGDLSVYWYQQSLDQGLQFLIQYYNGEERAKGNILERFSAQQFPDLHSELNLSSLELGDSALYFCASSVGLADNEQFFGPGTRLTVL.

With respect to this clone: The junction departs from germline at one end; a sequencing error may be responsible. The chain uses TRBV28 and TRBJ2-6; 7 nucleotides align to TRBD2. In germline, CDR1 is MDHEN, CDR2 SYDVKM. The CDR3 spans 13 residues. The CDR3 DNA follows: TGTGCCAGCAGTTTGGAGGTGACTAGCCTCCCGGTTTTC. Translating gives CASSLEVTSLPVF. Variable domain in full (rest from reference TRBV28 and TRBJ2-6): DVKVTQSSRYLVKRTGEKVFLECVQDMDHENMFWYRQDPGLGLRLIYFSYDVKMKEKGDIPEGYSVSREKKERFSLILESASTNQTSMYLCASSLEVTSLPVFGAGSRLTVL.

This clone was seen a handful of times. The rearrangement joins TRBV9 to TRBJ1-3, with 7 bases lining up with TRBD1. V lost 4 bases and J lost 2; bases outside the gene matches: 15. CDR1 SGDLS and CDR2 YYNGEE come from the germline V gene. The CDR3 sequence is 18 residues long. The CDR3 DNA reads as TGTGCCAGCAGCACTCATTACAGGGGCGAGGCGGCTGGAAACACCATATATTTT. Translation gives CASSTHYRGEAAGNTIYF.

The V and J genes are TRBV11-2 and TRBJ1-4, with unresolved D. CDR1 is SGHAT and CDR2 is FQNNGV in the germline V gene. The CDR3 is 16 residues long. Trimming removed 1 base from V and 0 bases from J, with 9 bases in between. CDR3 residues: CASSLGGNATNEKLFF. In nucleotides, the CDR3 is TGTGCCAGCAGCTTAGGAGGGAATGCAACTAATGAAAAACTGTTTTTT.

This clone has just a few counts. The V and J genes are TRBV2 and TRBJ2-7; 12 bases align to TRBD1. The CDR3 totals 14 residues. In germline, CDR1 is SNHLY, CDR2 FYNNEI. The V segment lost 4 bases and the J segment 5 bases; nucleotides outside the gene matches: 3. The CDR3 coding sequence is TGTGCCAGCAGTGGGGACAGGGGGCCGGACGAGCAGTACTTC. Its protein product is CASSGDRGPDEQYF.

V gene TRBV4-3 combines with J gene TRBJ2-3, with 9 bases identical to TRBD1. This CDR3 comprises 14 residues. The V gene end was trimmed by 2 bases and the J gene end by 8 bases; junction bases not matched to a gene: 5. The germline V gene has CDR1 LGHNA and CDR2 YSLEER. The CDR3 DNA reads as TGCGCCAGCAGCCAACAACAGGGGGCTGCTACGCAGTATTTT. Translation gives CASSQQQGAATQYF.

This clone has a single count. The chain joins TRBV2 to TRBJ1-1; TRBD1 matches 10 bases. Germline-derived CDR1 and CDR2 are SNHLY and FYNNEI. CDR3 length: 14 residues. The V gene end was trimmed by 6 bases and the J gene end by 7 bases; junction bases not matched to a gene: 8. CDR3 region: CASRVRQGANEAFF. The CDR3 DNA reads as TGTGCCAGCAGAGTAAGACAGGGGGCCAATGAAGCTTTCTTT.

The CDR3 sequence: CAWSSSGVGEQYF. The CDR3 DNA reads as TGTGCCTGGAGTTCTAGCGGGGTGGGCGAGCAGTACTTC. The chain is built from TRBV30 and TRBJ2-7; 9 bases line up with TRBD2. The J segment lost 6 bases and the V segment lost 2 bases, leaving 5 bases of the junction unmatched. This CDR3 comprises 13 residues. CDR1 GTSNPN and CDR2 SVGIG come from the germline V gene (reference sequence).

This clone has only one observation. The gene calls are TRBV28 and TRBJ2-7; D remains unclear. The CDR3 spans 12 residues. Between the trimmed V and J ends, which lost 6 bases and 0 bases, there was a span of 6 bases. The germline V gene encodes CDR1 MDHEN and CDR2 SYDVKM. DNA for the CDR3: TGTGCCAGCAGCCCGAGCTCCTACGAGCAGTACTTC. Encoded protein: CASSPSSYEQYF.

J is TRBJ1-1 and V is TRBV6-5; maybe TRBD1 (6 bases). The V gene lost 5 bases and the J gene lost 5 bases, with 18 bases spanning the gap. The CDR3 sequence is 15 residues long. Germline V gives CDR1 MNHEY, CDR2 SVGAGI. The CDR3 DNA sequence: TGTGCCAGCAGTCTGGGGGCCTGGCGAAGGACTGAAGCTTTCTTT. As protein: CASSLGAWRRTEAFF.